The 23 T cell receptor beta chains reported below all come from one sample, sequenced in a study of blood T cell repertoires in COVID-19. Here immunoSEQ multiplex PCR was the method, and the copy in TCRdb shows in-frame clones only, minus some. The data show under 50,000 clones, over 70% seen once. The sequenced sample consisted of peripheral blood. These receptors were obtained from a man between 65 and 85 years old with acute or convalescent COVID-19.

This chain joins TRBV6-5 and TRBJ1-1; no clear D gene. Trimming left V 2 bases short and J 1 base short, with 5 bases between. The CDR3 contains 13 residues. Germline CDR1 and CDR2: MNHEY and SVGAGI. CDR3 residues: CASSYGGNTEAFF. The CDR3 DNA follows: TGTGCCAGCAGTTACGGCGGGAACACTGAAGCTTTCTTT.

The chain employs TRBV6-2 or TRBV6-3 and TRBJ2-7, with a weak D call TRBD1 (6 bases). The CDR3 consists of 11 residues. Trimming took off 5 bases at V and 9 bases at J, with 11 bases between the two ends. Per the germline V gene, CDR1 is MNHEY and CDR2 is SVGEGT. CDR3 loop: CASSKQGLQYF. DNA of the CDR3: TGTGCCAGCAGTAAACAGGGTCTGCAGTACTTC.

The chain couples TRBV10-2 to TRBJ1-5; 7 positions match TRBD1. Looked up from germline, CDR1 is WSHSY and CDR2 is SAAADI. V trimming: 6 bases; J trimming: 0 bases; junction bases outside the gene matches: 5. The CDR3 has 15 residues. The CDR3 here is CASSRQGNSNQPQHF. CDR3 sequence (DNA): TGCGCCAGCAGCCGACAGGGCAATAGCAATCAGCCCCAGCATTTT.

The chain links TRBV30 to TRBJ2-3; D ambiguous. This CDR3 region has 13 residues. V gave up 4 bases and J gave up 0 bases, with 8 bases separating them. CDR1 GTSNPN and CDR2 SVGIG come from the germline V gene (reference sequence). CDR3 DNA sequence: TGTGCCTGGAAGGCGAGGAGCACAGATACGCAGTATTTT. Translating gives CAWKARSTDTQYF.

The chain uses TRBV28 and TRBJ1-2, with D hard to call. The CDR3 covers 15 residues. CDR1 is MDHEN, CDR2 SYDVKM, per germline. V was cut by 5 bases and J by 2 bases, with 15 bases left in between. CDR3 residues: CASSPNPGRNYGYTF. CDR3 DNA: TGTGCCAGCAGTCCCAACCCGGGGAGGAACTATGGCTACACCTTC.

CDR3 amino acids: CATSETGRDTGELFF. The CDR3 nucleotides are TGTGCCACCTCAGAAACAGGGCGGGACACCGGGGAGCTGTTTTTT. J is TRBJ2-2 and V is TRBV27; TRBD1 might be the D (6 bases). Germline V lookup: CDR1 MNHEY, CDR2 SMNVEV (reference sequence). The CDR3 has 15 residues. V was clipped by 10 bases and J by 3 bases, with 18 bases between them.

The chain has TRBV4-2 and TRBJ1-3; D remains ambiguous. The length of the CDR3 is 15 residues. CDR1 is LGHNA and CDR2 is YNFKEQ in the germline V gene. Trimming took off 1 base at V and 4 bases at J, with 11 bases between the two ends. The CDR3 DNA sequence: TGTGCCAGCAGCCAAGGACGGGAGGAGGGAAACACCATATATTTT. It encodes CASSQGREEGNTIYF.

There are a few counts of this clone. The V gene is TRBV27, the J gene TRBJ2-2; D is perhaps TRBD1 (8 bases). V shed 3 bases and J shed 6 bases, with 17 bases lying between them. From germline, CDR1 is MNHEY and CDR2 SMNVEV (reference sequence). This CDR3 region has 16 residues. CDR3 region: CASSLSGQGGSGELFF. CDR3 sequence (DNA): TGTGCCAGCAGTTTGTCAGGACAGGGAGGGTCCGGGGAGCTGTTTTTT.

This chain links TRBV5-5 with TRBJ2-1; the D gene is possibly TRBD2 (6 bases). Germline V gives CDR1 SGHKS, CDR2 YYEKEE (reference sequence). V was shortened by 2 bases and J by 11 bases, with 11 bases between the two germline ends. The CDR3 covers 12 residues. CDR3 DNA: TGTGCCAGCAGCTTTGGGGAGGACCAGCAGTTCTTC. This sequence encodes CASSFGEDQQFF.

This CDR3 reads CAWVDRVGSPLHF. CDR3 bases: TGTGCCTGGGTGGACAGGGTCGGTTCACCCCTCCACTTT. The chain has TRBV30 and TRBJ1-6, with 8 nucleotides matching TRBD1. Germline V gene lookup returns CDR1 GTSNPN and CDR2 SVGIG (reference sequence). The CDR3 length is 13 residues. V was clipped by 5 bases and J by 9 bases; unmatched bases: 6.

The chain employs TRBV19 and TRBJ1-5; D may be TRBD1 (6 bases). The CDR3 extends over 15 amino acids. The V end lost 2 bases, the J end lost 7 bases, and 15 bases lay between the germline ends. Germline V gene lookup returns CDR1 LNHDA and CDR2 SQIVND (reference sequence). CDR3 region: CASSITLGRGQPQHF. The DNA for the CDR3 is TGTGCCAGTAGTATAACTCTAGGAAGGGGGCAGCCCCAGCATTTT.

The chain joins TRBV7-3 to TRBJ2-1, with TRBD2 matching 7 bases. CDR3 length equals 12 residues. Germline V gives CDR1 SGHTA, CDR2 FQGTGA. V trimming: 6 bases; J trimming: 9 bases; junction bases outside the gene matches: 5. CDR3 nucleotides: TGTGCCAGCAGGAGCGGGATCGGTGAGCAGTTCTTC. Translating it yields CASRSGIGEQFF.

V gene TRBV19 combines with J gene TRBJ2-6; D may be TRBD1 (6 bases). The CDR3 length is 18 residues. CDR1 and CDR2 (germline): LNHDA, SQIVND (reference sequence). V was shortened by 6 bases and J by 0 bases, with 18 bases between the two germline ends. In nucleotides, the CDR3 is TGTGCCAGTAGCCCTCTGACAGGCATAAGCTCTGGGGCCAACGTCCTGACTTTC. Encoded protein: CASSPLTGISSGANVLTF.

The chain uses TRBV7-9 and TRBJ2-5, with a tentative D call TRBD1 (7 bases). The CDR3 is 15 residues long. Germline CDR1 reads SEHNR; CDR2 reads FQNEAQ (reference sequence). V lost 0 bases and J 4 bases, leaving 12 bases between the germline ends. CDR3 sequence reads: CASSLAQGGRETQYF. Written as DNA, the CDR3 is TGTGCCAGCAGCTTAGCGCAGGGGGGAAGAGAGACCCAGTACTTC. Full variable domain (missing parts from reference TRBV7-9 and TRBJ2-5): DTGVSQNPRHKITKRGQNVTFRCDPISEHNRLYWYRQTLGQGPEFLTYFQNEAQLEKSRLLSDRFSAERPKGSFSTLEIQRTEQGDSAMYLCASSLAQGGRETQYFGPGTRLLVL.

The rearrangement joins TRBV15 to TRBJ2-6; the D gene is possibly TRBD1 (5 bases). CDR1 and CDR2 (germline): LNHNV, YYDKDF (reference sequence). This CDR3 contains 19 residues. Trimming left V 2 bases short and J 0 bases short, with 17 bases between. CDR3 DNA: TGTGCCACCAGCAGATCCCACAGGCGTACGTTCTCTGGGGCCAACGTCCTGACTTTC. Its translation: CATSRSHRRTFSGANVLTF.

V is TRBV7-8 and J is TRBJ1-1, with no clear D. Germline loops: CDR1 SGHVS, CDR2 FQNEAQ. The CDR3 loop spans 12 amino acids. V shed 6 bases and J shed 6 bases, with 11 bases lying between them. Here the CDR3 reads CASSHLGPEAFF. In nucleotides, the CDR3 is TGTGCCAGCAGTCACTTGGGCCCTGAAGCTTTCTTT.

V and J are TRBV2 and TRBJ2-3; the match to TRBD1 covers 7 bases. The CDR3 extends over 16 amino acids. Germline trimming cut 5 bases from V and 0 bases from J; bases unmatched to any gene: 8. CDR1 and CDR2 (germline): SNHLY, FYNNEI. CDR3 residues: CASSPIDRVSTDTQYF. The CDR3 nucleotides read TGTGCCAGCAGTCCGATTGACAGGGTTAGCACAGATACGCAGTATTTT.

The rearrangement uses TRBV5-5 and TRBJ1-2, with 10 bases lining up with TRBD1. CDR1 and CDR2 (germline): SGHKS, YYEKEE (reference sequence). With 3 bases clipped from V and 3 bases from J, the junction kept 5 bases outside the gene matches. CDR3 length equals 15 residues. In nucleotides, the CDR3 is TGTGCCAGCAGCTCCCGCGGGACAGGGGACTATGGCTACACCTTC. Protein sequence: CASSSRGTGDYGYTF. Variable domain in full (rest from reference TRBV5-5 and TRBJ1-2): DAGVTQSPTHLIKTRGQQVTLRCSPISGHKSVSWYQQVLGQGPQFIFQYYEKEERGRGNFPDRFSARQFPNYSSELNVNALLLGDSALYLCASSSRGTGDYGYTFGSGTRLTVV.

The chain uses TRBV5-1 and TRBJ1-1, with 9 bases matching TRBD1. This CDR3 comprises 15 residues. The ends lost 0 bases at V and 1 base at J; junction bases unmatched: 1. Looked up from germline, CDR1 is SGHRS and CDR2 is YFSETQ. CDR3 coding DNA: TGCGCCAGCAGCTTGGGGGACAGGGAGAACACTGAAGCTTTCTTT. Its translation is CASSLGDRENTEAFF.

The chain is built from TRBV27 and TRBJ2-1, with D unclear. The CDR3 length is 13 residues. Deletions cut 4 bases from V and 2 bases from J, with 6 bases between. Germline values: CDR1 MNHEY, CDR2 SMNVEV (reference sequence). In nucleotides, the CDR3 is TGTGCCAGCAGTTCCCCTACCTACAATGAGCAGTTCTTC. Protein sequence: CASSSPTYNEQFF.

The rearrangement uses TRBV24-1 and TRBJ2-3, with 7 bases aligning to TRBD2. Germline CDR1 KGHDR, CDR2 SFDVKD. This CDR3 has 15 amino acids. V dropped 3 bases and J dropped 4; count of bases not matched to a gene: 6. For the CDR3, the DNA is TGTGCCACCAGTGATACGCGGGGGAATCCAGATACGCAGTATTTT. It is translated as CATSDTRGNPDTQYF.

The chain links TRBV3-1 (or the pseudogene TRBV3-2) to TRBJ1-1, with D unresolved. The V gene's germline CDR1 is LGHDT and CDR2 YNNKEL (reference sequence). V shed 5 bases and J shed 1 base, with 14 bases lying between them. The CDR3 extends over 15 amino acids. The CDR3 bases are TGTGCCAGCAGCTCACGACATTCTACGAACACTGAAGCTTTCTTT. This encodes CASSSRHSTNTEAFF.

V is TRBV2 and J is TRBJ2-3, with unresolved D. V was cut by 7 bases and J by 2 bases, with 4 bases left in between. The germline CDR1 and CDR2 sequences are SNHLY and FYNNEI. The CDR3 consists of 11 residues. CDR3 amino acids: CASTLTDTQYF. The CDR3 DNA is TGTGCCAGCACCCTCACAGATACGCAGTATTTT.